Listed below are T cell receptor beta chains from one sample, sequenced in a study of T-cell memory formation after mild COVID-19. One entry per CDR3 protein, called by TCRdb with MiXCR from the 5' RACE reads. The sample shows about 250,000 distinct CDR3 sequences, roughly 14% of them seen only once. The source material was PBMCs or a T cell subset sorted from them (not recorded which). These receptors originate from an adult woman who had mild COVID-19 (a few samples of this study predate the infection). Cell type and time point are not known. Each CDR3 is given with its conserved first and last residue. The D gene is left open where the match is weak. Size values are once, few and many counts, or a class for expanded clones, and some rows have none.

V gene	J gene	D gene	clone size	CDR3 length	CDR3 protein	CDR3 DNA
TRBV5-1	TRBJ2-2	TRBD1	many	13	CASSTGDTGELFF	TGCGCCAGCAGCACAGGGGATACCGGGGAGCTGTTTTTT
TRBV7-7	TRBJ2-3	TRBD2	many	15	CASSPSGGSTDTQYF	TGTGCTAGCAGCCCCTCGGGGGGGAGCACAGATACGCAGTATTTT
TRBV9	TRBJ2-7	NA	NA	16	CASSVGGILDPTEQYF	TGTGCCAGCAGCGTAGGGGGTATACTTGACCCGACCGAGCAGTACTTC
TRBV30	TRBJ2-7	NA	NA	11	CAWRVVHEQYF	TGTGCCTGGAGGGTGGTTCACGAGCAGTACTTC
TRBV5-4	TRBJ2-3	TRBD1	few	14	CASSAGTGADTQYF	TGTGCCAGCAGCGCCGGGACAGGGGCAGATACGCAGTATTTT
TRBV3-1	TRBJ1-6	TRBD1	NA	16	CASSTGGTALNSPLHF	TGTGCCAGCAGCACCGGGGGGACAGCTCTAAATTCACCCCTCCACTTT
TRBV24-1	TRBJ2-1	NA	NA	17	CATSVTGPRTPRFEQFF	TGTGCCACCAGTGTGACTGGGCCCCGGACCCCCCGGTTCGAGCAGTTCTTC
TRBV4-3	TRBJ2-3	NA	many	14	CASSPSRTADTQYF	TGCGCCAGCAGCCCCTCCCGGACGGCAGATACGCAGTATTTT
TRBV7-7	TRBJ2-1	NA	NA	15	CASSSSIGSYNEQFF	TGTGCCAGCAGTTCCTCAATCGGCTCCTACAATGAGCAGTTCTTC
TRBV2	TRBJ1-6	NA	few	17	CASSVAGPQINNSPLHF	TGTGCCAGCAGTGTTGCCGGGCCTCAAATCAATAATTCACCCCTCCACTTT
TRBV2	TRBJ2-7	TRBD1	NA	13	CASSQGQPYEQYF	TGTGCCAGCAGCCAGGGACAGCCCTACGAGCAGTACTTC
TRBV18	TRBJ2-7	NA	NA	13	CASSIPGQDEQYF	TGTGCCAGCTCAATTCCGGGACAAGACGAGCAGTACTTC
TRBV28	TRBJ2-3	NA	few	14	CASRTDREGDTQYF	TGTGCCAGCAGAACGGACAGGGAGGGAGATACGCAGTATTTT
TRBV5-1	TRBJ1-1	TRBD1	many	14	CASSRQGAGTEAFF	TGCGCCAGCAGTAGACAGGGGGCAGGCACTGAAGCTTTCTTT
TRBV4-1	TRBJ1-5	NA	few	17	CASSPLPAALGDQPQHF	TGCGCCAGCAGCCCGCTACCAGCGGCCCTGGGAGATCAGCCCCAGCATTTT
TRBV5-1	TRBJ2-3	NA	NA	16	CASSLMAITSTDTQYF	TGCGCCAGCAGCTTGATGGCAATTACTAGCACAGATACGCAGTATTTT
TRBV4-2	TRBJ1-1	NA	few	15	CASSQEGHLNTEAFF	TGTGCCAGCAGCCAAGAGGGACACCTGAACACTGAAGCTTTCTTT
TRBV5-1	TRBJ1-1	NA	NA	15	CASSLYYSLNTEAFF	TGCGCCAGCAGCTTGTACTACAGTTTGAACACTGAAGCTTTCTTT
TRBV12-3/TRBV12-4	TRBJ2-3	TRBD2	few	15	CASRQLAASTDTQYF	TGTGCCAGCAGACAACTAGCGGCCAGCACAGATACGCAGTATTTT
TRBV7-6	TRBJ1-1	NA	NA	14	CASSLMGEGTEAFF	TGTGCCAGCAGCTTAATGGGGGAGGGCACTGAAGCTTTCTTT
TRBV18	TRBJ1-2	NA	NA	13	CASSPSRDSVYTF	TGTGCCAGCTCACCATCCCGGGACTCTGTCTACACCTTC
TRBV20-1	TRBJ1-2	NA	few	14	CSARVGEGARGYTF	TGCAGTGCTAGAGTTGGGGAAGGGGCGCGAGGCTACACCTTC
TRBV6-2/TRBV6-3	TRBJ2-1	NA	few	15	CASRSGGSSYNEQFF	TGTGCCAGCAGATCCGGTGGGAGCTCCTACAATGAGCAGTTCTTC
TRBV5-1	TRBJ2-2	TRBD2	few	13	CAGRETDTGELFF	TGCGCCGGGAGGGAGACCGACACCGGGGAGCTGTTTTTT
TRBV20-1	TRBJ2-7	TRBD2	NA	13	CSAGTSGRSEQYF	TGCAGTGCTGGGACGAGCGGGAGATCGGAGCAGTACTTC
TRBV3-1	TRBJ1-2	NA	many	17	CASSQRKIRDASYGYTF	TGTGCCAGCAGCCAGCGCAAGATCCGGGACGCATCCTATGGCTACACCTTC
TRBV7-9	TRBJ2-1	TRBD1	few	16	CASSLPRDSSTNEQFF	TGTGCCAGCAGCTTACCCCGGGACAGTAGCACCAATGAGCAGTTCTTC
TRBV10-3	TRBJ2-5	NA	NA	12	CAIKTSSETQYF	TGTGCCATCAAAACTAGTTCCGAGACCCAGTACTTC
TRBV20-1	TRBJ2-7	TRBD2	NA	14	CSATNGLAGYEQYF	TGCAGTGCAACAAATGGGCTAGCGGGCTACGAGCAGTACTTC
TRBV7-2	TRBJ2-7	NA	NA	14	CASSLGVRTDEQYF	TGTGCCAGCAGCTTAGGGGTTAGGACCGACGAGCAGTACTTC
TRBV27	TRBJ1-6	NA	few	11	CASRNNSPLHF	TGTGCCAGCAGGAATAATTCACCCCTCCACTTT
TRBV9	TRBJ1-2	NA	NA	14	CASSVGLADYGYTF	TGTGCCAGCAGCGTAGGGCTCGCGGACTATGGCTACACCTTC
TRBV3-1	TRBJ2-1	NA	NA	15	CASSQTLGSYNEQFF	TGTGCCAGCAGCCAAACGCTAGGGTCCTACAATGAGCAGTTCTTC
TRBV5-1	TRBJ2-3	TRBD2	many	16	CASSLGTSGGADTQYF	TGCGCCAGCAGCTTGGGGACTAGCGGCGGGGCAGATACGCAGTATTTT
TRBV5-1	TRBJ2-7	NA	few	13	CASSLYAGYEQYF	TGCGCCAGCAGCCTATATGCAGGGTACGAGCAGTACTTC
TRBV5-6	TRBJ2-2	NA	many	17	CASSLAGAGLDTGELFF	TGTGCCAGCAGCTTGGCCGGGGCAGGGTTGGACACCGGGGAGCTGTTTTTT
TRBV7-8	TRBJ1-5	TRBD1	NA	21	CASSLVADRGQRGARYQPQHF	TGTGCCAGCAGCTTAGTAGCAGACAGGGGGCAACGAGGGGCCCGTTATCAGCCCCAGCATTTT
TRBV18	TRBJ2-3	NA	NA	15	CASSPWGHSTDTQYF	TGTGCCAGCTCACCGTGGGGCCACAGCACAGATACGCAGTATTTT
TRBV7-2	TRBJ2-1	TRBD2	once	16	CASSLASGRPHNEQFF	TGTGCCAGCAGCTTAGCTAGCGGGAGACCCCACAATGAGCAGTTCTTC
TRBV2	TRBJ2-1	NA	few	16	CASKSGDGDRDNEQFF	TGTGCCAGCAAGTCAGGGGATGGGGATAGGGACAATGAGCAGTTCTTC
TRBV19	TRBJ2-1	NA	NA	14	CASSDRPRGNEQFF	TGTGCCAGTAGTGACAGGCCGCGGGGCAATGAGCAGTTCTTC
TRBV12-5	TRBJ2-7	TRBD2	few	15	CASGYGAGGAYEQYF	TGTGCTAGTGGTTACGGAGCGGGAGGGGCCTACGAGCAGTACTTC
TRBV3-1	TRBJ2-7	NA	NA	16	CASSQGRRTGVYEQYF	TGTGCCAGCAGCCAAGGGAGAAGGACGGGAGTCTACGAGCAGTACTTC
TRBV30	TRBJ2-1	NA	NA	15	CAWTRALGRSGEQFF	TGTGCCTGGACCCGTGCATTGGGGCGCTCGGGTGAGCAGTTCTTC
TRBV19	TRBJ1-2	NA	few	16	CASSIGSTGLHYGYTF	TGTGCCAGTAGTATTGGTTCAACAGGACTACACTATGGCTACACCTTC
TRBV20-1	TRBJ1-5	TRBD1	few	13	CSAAGGQMLPQHF	TGCAGTGCAGCCGGGGGACAGATGCTGCCCCAGCATTTT
TRBV24-1	TRBJ2-2	NA	NA	16	CATSDPTLANTGELFF	TGTGCCACCAGTGATCCGACTCTAGCGAACACCGGGGAGCTGTTTTTT
TRBV18	TRBJ1-6	NA	NA	14	CASSPPAGRSPLHF	TGTGCCAGCTCACCGCCCGCAGGGCGCTCACCCCTCCACTTT
TRBV3-1	TRBJ2-1	TRBD2	NA	19	CASSQRGLAGVGNSNEQFF	TGTGCCAGCAGCCAAAGAGGCCTAGCGGGGGTGGGCAACTCCAATGAGCAGTTCTTC
TRBV4-1	TRBJ2-5	NA	many	15	CASSQGLEPGETQYF	TGCGCCAGCAGCCAAGGGCTAGAACCTGGAGAGACCCAGTACTTC
TRBV5-6	TRBJ2-2	NA	NA	14	CASSTGVSTGELFF	TGTGCCAGCAGCACGGGGGTTAGTACCGGGGAGCTGTTTTTT
TRBV27	TRBJ1-2	TRBD1	NA	14	CASSFNRGTYGYTF	TGTGCCAGCAGTTTTAACAGGGGGACCTATGGCTACACCTTC
TRBV18	TRBJ2-6	NA	many	16	CASSPMTVSGANVLTF	TGTGCCAGCTCACCAATGACCGTCTCTGGGGCCAACGTCCTGACTTTC
TRBV25-1	TRBJ2-1	NA	NA	16	CASSPPSGTRGNEQFF	TGTGCCAGCAGTCCACCCTCCGGGACTCGTGGCAATGAGCAGTTCTTC
TRBV7-3	TRBJ2-2	TRBD1	few	17	CASSSRSSTGGTGELFF	TGTGCCAGCAGCTCGCGGTCCTCCACAGGGGGGACCGGGGAGCTGTTTTTT